This T cell receptor beta chain was recorded in a study of blood T cell repertoires in COVID-19 (dated by TCRdb to the early 2020s). Background for the entire study: Samples covering the acute and convalescent phases of COVID-19 were provided by collaborators in the United States, Italy and Spain. The material from the prospective study consisted of cDNA or gDNA derived from T cells, B-cell-depleted T cells, or PBMCs. Deeply sampled blood TCRbeta repertoires from subjects exposed to, actively infected with, or recovered from COVID-19 were included in the dataset. A freely available public database, intended as a resource for researchers studying the immune response to SARS-CoV-2, is where the repertoires were released. Samples were obtained from the ongoing ImmuneRACE study (first 160 participants) and from 1,254 subjects provided by 6 global collaborators. A de-identified subject ID, COVID-19 status, age in years and sex were almost always included in the sample metadata. Where available, HLA class I and class II types were taken from metadata supplied by the sample provider and were not determined by assay-based typing.

Enrolling through a virtual design, the prospective study's participants ranged in age from about 18 to 100 years and lived across more than 20 United States geographic areas. In the prospective study, participants were assigned to cohorts based on the clinical history participants reported in a screening survey and a study questionnaire. In the prospective study, mobile phlebotomists collected whole blood, serum and a nasopharyngeal or oropharyngeal swab from each participant. Prospective study participants could optionally give additional blood draws and questionnaires over an approximately 2-month period. Before DNA extraction, prospective study blood samples were shipped either frozen or at room temperature. What the authors observed across the whole study: The quantity of clinical and demographic metadata differed by source and by participant and was supplied without curation.

TCRbeta CDR3 regions were amplified from genomic DNA by means of the immunoSEQ Assay, a bias-controlled multiplex PCR. The authors' pipeline ran thus. The number of nucleated cells in each sample was estimated by amplification of reference gene primers within the assay. Sequence reads were collapsed and filtered to measure the absolute abundance of every unique TCRbeta CDR3 rearrangement. For each sample, productive Simpson clonality was calculated by taking the square root of Simpson's diversity index across productive rearrangements. This immuneACCESS table, as held by TCRdb, lists in-frame sequences with V and J called but not all clones. Of the missing ones, under half trace to an unresolved V gene in checked studies; the others have no known cause. From that table come the V and J calls and clone size; the DNA was used to work out D and trimming. This sample has about 250,000 clones in its table, and around 92% of those were observed once. Clones ranked in the top ten supply roughly 4% of the sample.

Worth noting for this clone: Which antigen it targets is not known. No much larger clone is present one base from it, and per-base qualities are unavailable.

The receptor was isolated from a woman aged 30 to 39 with acute COVID-19. Sequencing was performed on PBMCs or T cells enriched from blood (not recorded which).

The nucleotides are TGTGCCAGCAGTTACTCGTTTCTGGGAGACACTGAAGCTTTCTTT. It is translated as CASSYSFLGDTEAFF. The chain employs TRBV6-5 and TRBJ1-1; no D gene call is confident. V loses 0 bases of germline sequence and J loses 3 bases, and the interval between the two ends is 11 bases. The CDR3 numbers 15 residues from cysteine through phenylalanine. The entry retains the CDR3 DNA only, 45 bases that are in frame from base 1. Based on the germline V gene, the CDR1 and CDR2 sequences are MNHEY and SVGAGI.